This T cell receptor beta chain came from a study of shared clonotypes between healthy human individuals. CDR3 size: 14 residues. Germline CDR1 and CDR2: SGDLS and YYNGEE. V lost 8 bases and J lost 4; bases outside the gene matches: 8. Here immunoSEQ multiplex PCR was the method, and the copy in TCRdb shows in-frame clones only, minus some. Of about 710,000 clones detected, less than 80% appear once; the ten largest clones hold about 1.8%. The V gene is TRBV9, the J gene TRBJ2-5; the match to TRBD1 covers 10 bases. This TCR was sampled from a woman between 25 and 40 years old in good health. The specimen was memory CD4+ T cells sorted from blood. Subset here: CD45RA-negative fraction. DNA for the CDR3: TGTGCCAGGAGGGACAGGGGCGGACGAGAGACCCAGTACTTC. Amino acids: CARRDRGGRETQYF.